The T cell receptor (beta chain) described here comes from a study of blood T cell repertoires in COVID-19 (dated by TCRdb to about 2020). Turning to the overall study: The collaborator samples originated in the United States, Italy and Spain and spanned the acute and convalescent phases of COVID-19. Where HLA class I and class II types were available, the types were taken from metadata supplied by the sample provider, not from assay-based typing. The repertoires were made available in a free public database intended to serve as a resource for research on the immune response to SARS-CoV-2. Sample metadata almost always included a de-identified subject ID, COVID-19 status, age in years and sex. The prospective study material was composed of cDNA or gDNA derived from T cells, B-cell-depleted T cells, or PBMCs. Subjects who had been exposed to COVID-19, were actively infected with it, or had recovered from it provided the deeply sampled blood TCRbeta repertoires that made up the dataset. The samples were drawn from the first 160 participants of the ongoing ImmuneRACE study and from under 1,500 subjects provided by 6 global collaborators.

In the prospective study, participants were 18 to 89 years old, resided in 20 to 30 geographic areas of the United States, and were enrolled through a virtual design. To assign participants to cohorts, the prospective study relied on clinical history that participants themselves reported in a screening survey and a study questionnaire. For ImmuneRACE Cohort 3, a participant was defined as recovered based on two consecutive negative NP/OP PCR tests, clearance by a healthcare professional, or resolution of symptoms. Mobile phlebotomists in the prospective study collected whole blood, serum and a nasopharyngeal or oropharyngeal swab from every participant. Participants in the prospective study had the option to provide additional blood draws and questionnaires over an approximately 2-month period. Before DNA extraction, prospective study blood samples were shipped either frozen or at room temperature.

The investigation overall reported the following: The quantity of clinical and demographic metadata differed by source and by participant and was supplied without curation.

About this clone itself: Its antigen is still unknown. No base quality information exists; no much larger clone differs at one position.

TCRbeta CDR3 regions were amplified from genomic DNA using the immunoSEQ Assay, a bias-controlled multiplex PCR. Processing in the source paper ran as follows. The number of nucleated cells in each sample was estimated by amplification of reference gene primers within the assay. To quantify the absolute abundance of each unique TCRbeta CDR3 rearrangement, sequence reads were collapsed and filtered. For each sample, productive Simpson clonality was calculated as the square root of Simpson's diversity index across productive rearrangements. The table was pulled from immuneACCESS by TCRdb, which kept in-frame rearrangements only. Such tables lose some clones; where checked, under half of the loss comes from unresolved V genes, and the rest has no known cause. That table is the source of V, J and clone size, and D and trimming were worked out from the DNA. The sample table holds roughly 340,000 clones, of which around 89% were seen once. The ten biggest clones cover 0.9% to 1.1% of the sample.

For this chain, trimming is 3 bases at the V end and 15 bases at the J end, and the number of junction bases without a gene match is 11. CDR1 and CDR2 are read off the germline V gene as SGDLS and YYNGEE. The CDR3 runs 15 residues from the cysteine to the phenylalanine. The DNA shown is the 45-base CDR3, in frame from base 1. The sequence came from a man between 18 and 35 years old who had recovered from COVID-19. The specimen sequenced was PBMCs or T cells enriched from blood (not recorded which). The chain couples TRBV9 to TRBJ2-1; 14 bases in the middle match TRBD2. The sequenced DNA: TGTGCCAGCAGCGCCCCCGGGACTAGCGGGGGAGTTGGGTTCTTC. The translation is CASSAPGTSGGVGFF.